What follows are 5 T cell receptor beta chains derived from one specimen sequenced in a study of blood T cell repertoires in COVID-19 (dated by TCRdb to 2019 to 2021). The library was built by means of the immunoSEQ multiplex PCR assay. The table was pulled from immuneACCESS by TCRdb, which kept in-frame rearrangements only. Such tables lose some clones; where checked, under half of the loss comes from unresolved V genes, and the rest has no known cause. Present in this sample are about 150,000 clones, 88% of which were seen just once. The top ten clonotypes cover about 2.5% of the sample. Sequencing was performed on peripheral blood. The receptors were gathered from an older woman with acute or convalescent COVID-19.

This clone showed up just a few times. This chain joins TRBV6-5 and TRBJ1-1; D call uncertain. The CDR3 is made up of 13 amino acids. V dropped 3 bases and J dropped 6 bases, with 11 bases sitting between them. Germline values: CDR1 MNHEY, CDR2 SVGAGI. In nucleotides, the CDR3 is TGTGCCAGCAGTTATCAGCTAGGCGCTGAAGCTTTCTTT. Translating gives CASSYQLGAEAFF.

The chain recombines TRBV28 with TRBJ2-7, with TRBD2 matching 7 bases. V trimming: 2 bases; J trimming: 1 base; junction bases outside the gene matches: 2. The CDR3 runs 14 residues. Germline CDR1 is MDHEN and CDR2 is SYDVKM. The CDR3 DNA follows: TGTGCCAGCAGTTTAGGGGGGGGTTCCTACGAGCAGTACGTC. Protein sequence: CASSLGGGSYEQYV.

The CDR3 DNA follows: TGTGCCAGCAGTTACTCCCAGGGGGCAACGGTGACTGAAGCTTTCTTT. It codes for CASSYSQGATVTEAFF. The chain is built from TRBV6-5 and TRBJ1-1, with 8 bases identical to TRBD1. The CDR3 spans 16 residues. V was clipped by 0 bases and J by 5 bases; unmatched bases: 8. Germline V gene sequence: CDR1 MNHEY, CDR2 SVGAGI.

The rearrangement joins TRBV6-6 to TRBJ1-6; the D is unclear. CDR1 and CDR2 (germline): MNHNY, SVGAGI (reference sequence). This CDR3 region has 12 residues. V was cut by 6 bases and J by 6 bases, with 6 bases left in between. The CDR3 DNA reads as TGTGCCAGCAGGGGAGGTAATTCACCCCTCCACTTT. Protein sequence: CASRGGNSPLHF.

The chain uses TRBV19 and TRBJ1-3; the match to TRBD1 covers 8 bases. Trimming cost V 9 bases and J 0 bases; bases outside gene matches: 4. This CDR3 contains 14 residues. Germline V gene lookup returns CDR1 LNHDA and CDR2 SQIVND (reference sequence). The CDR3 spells CASDRGISGNTIYF. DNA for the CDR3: TGTGCCAGCGACAGGGGAATCTCTGGAAACACCATATATTTT.